Presented here are 9 T cell receptor beta chains from one specimen sequenced in a study of T cells in Graves' hyperthyroidism and ophthalmopathy. What was amplified from RNA transcripts were TCR beta CDR3 regions. With the HTBI primer set, the TCR CDR3 went through a first round of RT-PCR. TCRdb passed the multiplex PCR reads through MiXCR, listing each CDR3 protein once. The sample carries a few hundred thousand distinct CDR3 sequences, about 20% recorded once. The sample was blood. These receptors originate from a woman aged 50 to 60 with Graves' hyperthyroidism.

This clonotype has a count of ten or more. This rearrangement joins TRBV11-2 to TRBJ2-1; D may be TRBD1 (6 bases). This CDR3 spans 17 amino acids. Germline V lookup: CDR1 SGHAT, CDR2 FQNNGV. V was clipped by 1 base and J by 2 bases, with 15 bases between them. The CDR3 here is CASSLGGQGSTYNEQFF. CDR3 nucleotide sequence: TGTGCCAGCAGCTTAGGGGGGCAGGGGTCCACCTACAATGAGCAGTTCTTC.

The CDR3 DNA follows: TGTGCCAGCAGTCCGTCATGGGGGAACACCGGGGAGCTGTTTTTT. This codes for CASSPSWGNTGELFF. The chain carries TRBV5-6 and TRBJ2-2; D unresolved. The germline gives CDR1 SGHDT, CDR2 YYEEEE. The CDR3 runs to 15 residues. V dropped 5 bases and J dropped 1 base, with 12 bases sitting between them.

This sequence joins TRBV2 and TRBJ2-1; 9 positions agree with TRBD1. Losses at the gene ends were 5 bases for V and 7 bases for J; bases not matched to a gene: 9. This CDR3 region has 15 residues. Germline CDR1 reads SNHLY; CDR2 reads FYNNEI. Here the CDR3 DNA reads TGTGCCAGCAGTTACTCCGGGACAGGGAAAAATGAGCAGTTCTTC. It translates to CASSYSGTGKNEQFF.

For this clonotype: A read error is possible here, since a much larger clone lies one base away. The chain uses TRBV28 and TRBJ2-3, with TRBD2 as a possible D gene (5 bases). Per the germline V gene, CDR1 is MDHEN and CDR2 is SYDVKM. The CDR3 length is 14 residues. Deletions cut 8 bases from V and 0 bases from J, with 12 bases between. CDR3 sequence: CASGLRRSTDTQYF. In DNA, the CDR3 is TGTGCCAGCGGCCTTAGGAGGAGCACAGATACGCAGTATTTT.

A note on this clonotype: One end of the junction does not line up with germline, which may come from a read error. The rearrangement links TRBV6-2 or TRBV6-3 to TRBJ2-1; no clear D. In germline, CDR1 is MNHEY, CDR2 SVGEGT. This CDR3 has 15 amino acids. The CDR3 loop is CVSSKPWSSYNEQFF. The CDR3 nucleotides are TGTGTCAGCTCCAAGCCTTGGAGCTCCTACAATGAGCAGTTCTTC.

V is TRBV5-1 and J is TRBJ2-2, with 13 nucleotides matching TRBD2. The CDR3 is 16 residues long. In germline, CDR1 is SGHRS, CDR2 YFSETQ. After removal of 0 bases from V and 9 bases from J, the junction contained 5 bases not matched to a gene. CDR3 bases: TGCGCCAGCAGCTTGGGACTAGCGGGGGGTCGTCGGGAGCTGTTTTTT. It codes for CASSLGLAGGRRELFF.

The sample holds a few counts of this clonotype. This chain links TRBV4-2 with TRBJ2-1; possible D gene TRBD1, 7 bases. The V gene's germline CDR1 is LGHNA and CDR2 YNFKEQ. This CDR3 comprises 15 residues. V was shortened by 0 bases and J by 10 bases, with 16 bases between the two germline ends. The CDR3: CASSQDWAEGQEQFF. In DNA, the CDR3 is TGTGCCAGCAGCCAAGATTGGGCGGAGGGACAGGAGCAGTTCTTC.

CDR3 amino acids: CASSEVGTAYNEQFF. The CDR3 DNA reads as TGTGCCAGCAGCGAAGTCGGGACCGCATACAATGAGCAGTTCTTC. This rearrangement joins TRBV9 to TRBJ2-1; tentatively, D is TRBD1 or TRBD2 (5 bases each). CDR1 and CDR2 (germline): SGDLS, YYNGEE. CDR3 length: 15 amino acids. V lost 3 bases and J lost 4, with 14 bases in between.

The chain joins TRBV5-4 to TRBJ2-3; TRBD2 might be the D (6 bases). Trimming stripped 1 base from V and 5 bases from J, with 14 bases between. This CDR3 has 15 amino acids. Germline loops: CDR1 SGHNT, CDR2 YYREEE (reference sequence). CDR3 sequence reads: CASSLKYGGGDTQYF. CDR3 bases: TGTGCCAGCAGCTTGAAGTATGGGGGAGGAGATACGCAGTATTTT.